This T cell receptor (beta chain) was sequenced during a study of blood T cell repertoires in COVID-19. Study-wide context: Sites in the United States, Italy and Spain provided acute and convalescent COVID-19 samples. T cells, B-cell-depleted T cells, or PBMCs provided the cDNA or gDNA that served as material.

In the original analysis: Reference gene primer amplification in the assay estimated nucleated cell counts. Profiling relied on immunoSEQ multiplex PCR, and the TCRdb table lists in-frame clones only, not all of them. The DNA gave D and trimming, while V, J and clone size come from that table. The data contain over 120,000 clones, approximately 80% of them singletons. This clone occurred once. Unmatched junction bases numbered 8, after V lost 6 bases and J lost 1 base. Germline assignment: CDR1 LNHDA and CDR2 SQIVND (reference sequence). This CDR3 has 15 amino acids. The TCR originated in a man aged 70-80 years who had recovered from COVID-19. V gene TRBV19 combines with J gene TRBJ2-7, with 8 bases that match TRBD2. The specimen sequenced was peripheral blood. CDR3 sequence: CASREIAGSSYEQYF. The DNA of the CDR3 is TGTGCCAGTAGGGAAATAGCGGGATCTTCCTACGAGCAGTACTTC.